The rows below give T cell receptor beta chains drawn from one sample of a study of beta chain features in type 1 diabetes. Method: immunoSEQ multiplex PCR; TCRdb's copy keeps in-frame clones and lacks some. The table shows about 700,000 clones, with over 10% occurring only once. Sequencing was carried out using naive CD4+ T cells from blood. The source is a man in his late teens or twenties with type 1 diabetes. Each CDR3 is given with its conserved first and last residue. A D gene is named only where the DNA matches it firmly. Size is omitted from some rows. Given values are once, few, many or a class for expanded clones.

j_gene: TRBJ2-5
abundance: few
d_gene: NA
v_gene: TRBV28
CDR3nt: TGTGCCAGCAGCGAAGACTCGCAAAAGACCCAGTACTTC
CDR3aa: CASSEDSQKTQYF

j_gene: TRBJ1-5
abundance: few
d_gene: TRBD1
v_gene: TRBV5-1
CDR3nt: TGCGCCAGCAGCTCCGGGACAGGGGGTTCCAATCAGCCCCAGCATTTT
CDR3aa: CASSSGTGGSNQPQHF

j_gene: TRBJ2-1
abundance: NA
d_gene: NA
v_gene: TRBV7-2
CDR3nt: TGTGCCAGCAGCCTAATCTGGAGTAATGAGCAGTTCTTC
CDR3aa: CASSLIWSNEQFF

j_gene: TRBJ2-5
abundance: few
d_gene: NA
v_gene: TRBV30
CDR3nt: TGTGCCTTCGGGACTTACCAAGAGACCCAGTACTTC
CDR3aa: CAFGTYQETQYF

j_gene: TRBJ1-1
abundance: once
d_gene: NA
v_gene: TRBV7-3
CDR3nt: TGTGCCAGCAGCTTAGCCCAGAACACTGAAGCTTTCTTT
CDR3aa: CASSLAQNTEAFF

j_gene: TRBJ1-5
abundance: few
d_gene: NA
v_gene: TRBV2
CDR3nt: TGTGCCAGCCAAAGGACCGCGCAGGATCAGCCCCAGCATTTT
CDR3aa: CASQRTAQDQPQHF

j_gene: TRBJ1-1
abundance: NA
d_gene: NA
v_gene: TRBV7-3
CDR3nt: TGTGCCAGCAGCTCAATGGGCATCGCGAACACTGAAGCTTTCTTT
CDR3aa: CASSSMGIANTEAFF

j_gene: TRBJ2-7
abundance: few
d_gene: NA
v_gene: TRBV10-1
CDR3nt: TGCGCCAGCAGTGAATTCCGTGAGCAGTACTTC
CDR3aa: CASSEFREQYF

j_gene: TRBJ2-1
abundance: NA
d_gene: TRBD1
v_gene: TRBV4-1
CDR3nt: TGCGCCAGCAGCAACCGACAGGGGATGAGCCCCTACAATGAGCAGTTCTTC
CDR3aa: CASSNRQGMSPYNEQFF

j_gene: TRBJ1-1
abundance: NA
d_gene: NA
v_gene: TRBV11-2
CDR3nt: TGTGCCAGCAGCCCGGGAGGTCGGGCTGAAGCTTTCTTT
CDR3aa: CASSPGGRAEAFF

j_gene: TRBJ1-4
abundance: few
d_gene: NA
v_gene: TRBV29-1
CDR3nt: TGCAGCGTTGAAGGAGGTGAAAAACTGTTTTTT
CDR3aa: CSVEGGEKLFF